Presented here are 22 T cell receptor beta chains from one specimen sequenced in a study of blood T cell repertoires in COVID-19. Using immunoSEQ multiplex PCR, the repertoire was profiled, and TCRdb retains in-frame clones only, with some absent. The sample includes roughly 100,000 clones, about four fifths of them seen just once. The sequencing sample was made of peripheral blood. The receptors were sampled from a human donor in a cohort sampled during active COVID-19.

The CDR3 nucleotides are TGTGCCAGCACCGCGGAGGGAAACACCATATATTTT. Translating it yields CASTAEGNTIYF. The chain employs TRBV6-5 and TRBJ1-3; D uncertain. Per germline, CDR1 MNHEY and CDR2 SVGAGI. The germline V and J ends were trimmed by 7 bases and 4 bases, with 8 bases remaining between them. The CDR3 sequence is 12 residues long.

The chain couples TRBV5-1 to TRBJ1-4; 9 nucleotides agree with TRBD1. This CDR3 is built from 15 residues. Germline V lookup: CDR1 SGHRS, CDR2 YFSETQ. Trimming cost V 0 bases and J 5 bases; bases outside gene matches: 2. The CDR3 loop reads CASSLGTGANEKLFF. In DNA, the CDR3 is TGCGCCAGCAGCTTGGGGACAGGGGCGAATGAAAAACTGTTTTTT.

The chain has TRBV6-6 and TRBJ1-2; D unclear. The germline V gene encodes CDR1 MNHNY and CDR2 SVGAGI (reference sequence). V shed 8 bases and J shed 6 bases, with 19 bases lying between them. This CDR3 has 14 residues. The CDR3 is CASLSRFFQNGYTF. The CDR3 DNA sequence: TGTGCCAGCCTTTCCAGGTTTTTCCAAAATGGCTACACCTTC.

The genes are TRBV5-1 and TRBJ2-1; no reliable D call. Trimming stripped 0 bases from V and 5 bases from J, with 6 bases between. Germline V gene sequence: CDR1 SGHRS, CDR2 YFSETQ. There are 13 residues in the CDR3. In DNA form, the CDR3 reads TGCGCCAGCAGCTTGGGGGCGCACAATGAGCAGTTCTTC. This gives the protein CASSLGAHNEQFF. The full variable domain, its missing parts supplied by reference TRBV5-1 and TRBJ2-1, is KAGVTQTPRYLIKTRGQQVTLSCSPISGHRSVSWYQQTPGQGLQFLFEYFSETQRNKGNFPGRFSGRQFSNSRSEMNVSTLELGDSALYLCASSLGAHNEQFFGPGTRLTVL.

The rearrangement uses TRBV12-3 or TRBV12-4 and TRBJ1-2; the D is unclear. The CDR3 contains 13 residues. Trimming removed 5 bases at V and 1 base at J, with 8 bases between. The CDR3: CASSGRGNYGYTF. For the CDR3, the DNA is TGTGCCAGCAGTGGCCGGGGTAACTATGGCTACACCTTC.

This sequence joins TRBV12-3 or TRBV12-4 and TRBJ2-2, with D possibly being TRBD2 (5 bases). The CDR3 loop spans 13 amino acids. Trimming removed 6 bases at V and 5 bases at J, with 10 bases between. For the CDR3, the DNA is TGTGCCAGCAGACCTATAGCGACCGGGGAGCTGTTTTTT. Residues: CASRPIATGELFF.

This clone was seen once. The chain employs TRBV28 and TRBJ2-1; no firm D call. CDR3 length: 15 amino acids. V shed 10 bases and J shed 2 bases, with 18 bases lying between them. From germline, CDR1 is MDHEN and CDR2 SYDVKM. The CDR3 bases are TGTGCCACCTCTTGGCGCCGAGGCGCCTACAATGAGCAGTTCTTC. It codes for CATSWRRGAYNEQFF.

The CDR3 loop is CASSLWDRDNYGYTF. For the CDR3, the DNA is TGTGCCAGCAGCTTATGGGACAGGGACAACTATGGCTACACCTTC. This chain connects TRBV7-9 to TRBJ1-2; 9 positions agree with TRBD1. The trim removed 2 bases at V and 2 bases at J, leaving 3 bases unmatched. Germline CDR1 is SEHNR and CDR2 is FQNEAQ (reference sequence). The CDR3 runs to 15 residues. The full variable domain, rest sourced from reference TRBV7-9 and TRBJ1-2, is DTGVSQNPRHKITKRGQNVTFRCDPISEHNRLYWYRQTLGQGPEFLTYFQNEAQLEKSRLLSDRFSAERPKGSFSTLEIQRTEQGDSAMYLCASSLWDRDNYGYTFGSGTRLTVV.

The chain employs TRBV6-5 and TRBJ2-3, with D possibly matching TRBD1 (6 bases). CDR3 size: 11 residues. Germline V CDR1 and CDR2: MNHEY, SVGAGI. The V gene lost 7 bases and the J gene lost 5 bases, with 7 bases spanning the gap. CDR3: CASKTGDTQYF. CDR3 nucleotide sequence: TGTGCCAGCAAGACAGGAGATACGCAGTATTTT.

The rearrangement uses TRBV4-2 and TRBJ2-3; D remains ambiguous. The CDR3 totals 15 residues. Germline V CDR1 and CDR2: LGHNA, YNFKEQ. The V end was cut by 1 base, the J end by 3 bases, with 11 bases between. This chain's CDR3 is CASSQAIGHTDTQYF. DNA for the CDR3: TGTGCCAGCAGCCAAGCGATTGGGCATACAGATACGCAGTATTTT.

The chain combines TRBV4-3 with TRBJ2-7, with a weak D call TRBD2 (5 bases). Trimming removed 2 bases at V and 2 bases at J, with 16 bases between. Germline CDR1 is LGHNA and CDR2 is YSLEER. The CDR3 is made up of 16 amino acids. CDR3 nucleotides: TGCGCCAGCAGCCAACTGGCGGGCCTGGGCCCCTACGAGCAGTACTTC. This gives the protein CASSQLAGLGPYEQYF.

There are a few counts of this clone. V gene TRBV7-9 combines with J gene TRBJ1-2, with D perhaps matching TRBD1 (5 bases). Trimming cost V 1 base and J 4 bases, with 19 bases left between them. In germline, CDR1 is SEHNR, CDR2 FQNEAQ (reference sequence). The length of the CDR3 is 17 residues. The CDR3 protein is CASSLDSGASLSYGYTF. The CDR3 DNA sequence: TGTGCCAGCAGCTTAGACAGCGGGGCCAGTCTTTCCTATGGCTACACCTTC.

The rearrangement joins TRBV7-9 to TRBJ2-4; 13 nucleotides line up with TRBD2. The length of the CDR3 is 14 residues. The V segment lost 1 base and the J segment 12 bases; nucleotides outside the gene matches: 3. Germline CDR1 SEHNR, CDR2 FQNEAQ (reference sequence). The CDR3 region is CASSLVGTSGNQYF. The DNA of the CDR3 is TGTGCCAGCAGCTTAGTGGGGACTAGCGGGAATCAGTACTTC.

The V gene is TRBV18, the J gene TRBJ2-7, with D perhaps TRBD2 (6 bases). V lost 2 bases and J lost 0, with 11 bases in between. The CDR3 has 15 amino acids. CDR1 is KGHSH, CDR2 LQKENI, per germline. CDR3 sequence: CASSPGGKGSYEQYF. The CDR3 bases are TGTGCCAGCTCACCAGGGGGGAAGGGCTCCTACGAGCAGTACTTC. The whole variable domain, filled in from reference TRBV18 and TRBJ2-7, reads NAGVMQNPRHLVRRRGQEARLRCSPMKGHSHVYWYRQLPEEGLKFMVYLQKENIIDESGMPKERFSAEFPKEGPSILRIQQVVRGDSAAYFCASSPGGKGSYEQYFGPGTRLTVT.

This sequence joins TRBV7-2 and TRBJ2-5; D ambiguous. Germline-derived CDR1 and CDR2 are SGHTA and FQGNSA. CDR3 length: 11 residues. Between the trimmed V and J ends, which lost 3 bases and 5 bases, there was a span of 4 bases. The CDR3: CASSFYETQYF. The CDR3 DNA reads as TGTGCCAGCAGCTTTTATGAGACCCAGTACTTC.

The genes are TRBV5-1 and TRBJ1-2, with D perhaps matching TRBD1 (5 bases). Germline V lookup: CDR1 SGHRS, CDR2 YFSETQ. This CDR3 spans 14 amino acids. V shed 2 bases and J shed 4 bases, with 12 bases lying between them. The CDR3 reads CASSLETGRYGYTF. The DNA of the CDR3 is TGCGCCAGCAGCTTAGAAACAGGCCGCTATGGCTACACCTTC.

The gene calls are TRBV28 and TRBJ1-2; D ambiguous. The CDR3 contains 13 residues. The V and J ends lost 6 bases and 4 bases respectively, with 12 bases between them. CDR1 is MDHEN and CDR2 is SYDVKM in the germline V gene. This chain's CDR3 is CASSSERFYGYTF. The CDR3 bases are TGTGCCAGCAGCTCAGAGCGATTCTATGGCTACACCTTC.

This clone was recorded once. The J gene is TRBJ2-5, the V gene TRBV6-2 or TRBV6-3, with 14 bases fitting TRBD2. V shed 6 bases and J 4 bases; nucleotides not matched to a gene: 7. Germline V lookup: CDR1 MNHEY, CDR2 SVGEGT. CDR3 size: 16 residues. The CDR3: CASSPTSGGALETQYF. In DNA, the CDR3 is TGTGCCAGCAGCCCGACTAGCGGGGGGGCCCTAGAGACCCAGTACTTC.

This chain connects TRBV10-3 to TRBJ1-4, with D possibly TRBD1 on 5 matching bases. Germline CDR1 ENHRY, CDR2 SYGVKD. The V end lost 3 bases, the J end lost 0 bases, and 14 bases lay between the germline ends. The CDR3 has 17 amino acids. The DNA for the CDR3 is TGTGCCATCAGTGATCAGGGTGACTCTGCAACTAATGAAAAACTGTTTTTT. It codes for CAISDQGDSATNEKLFF.

CDR3 amino acids: CASQQRRNNEKLFF. In DNA, the CDR3 is TGTGCCAGCCAACAGCGGCGGAATAATGAAAAACTGTTTTTT. The rearrangement joins TRBV28 to TRBJ1-4; D ambiguous. This CDR3 contains 14 residues. Germline CDR1 and CDR2: MDHEN and SYDVKM. Trimming stripped 8 bases from V and 4 bases from J, with 14 bases between.

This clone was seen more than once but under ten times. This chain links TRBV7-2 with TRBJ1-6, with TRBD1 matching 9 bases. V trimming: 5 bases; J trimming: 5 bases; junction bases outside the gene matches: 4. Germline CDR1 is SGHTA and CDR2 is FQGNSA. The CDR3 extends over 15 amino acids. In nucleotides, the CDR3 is TGTGCCAGCAGCCCCCGGACAGGGGATAATTCACCCCTCCACTTT. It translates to CASSPRTGDNSPLHF. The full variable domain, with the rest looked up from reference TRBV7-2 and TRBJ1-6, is GAGVSQSPSNKVTEKGKDVELRCDPISGHTALYWYRQSLGQGLEFLIYFQGNSAPDKSGLPSDRFSAERTGGSVSTLTIQRTQQEDSAVYLCASSPRTGDNSPLHFGNGTRLTVT.

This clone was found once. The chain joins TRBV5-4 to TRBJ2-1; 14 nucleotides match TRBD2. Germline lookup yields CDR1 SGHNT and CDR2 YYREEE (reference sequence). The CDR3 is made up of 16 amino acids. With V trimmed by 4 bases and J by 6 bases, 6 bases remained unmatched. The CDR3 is CASSLRLAGGPNEQFF. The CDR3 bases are TGTGCCAGCAGCCTGAGACTAGCGGGGGGGCCCAATGAGCAGTTCTTC.